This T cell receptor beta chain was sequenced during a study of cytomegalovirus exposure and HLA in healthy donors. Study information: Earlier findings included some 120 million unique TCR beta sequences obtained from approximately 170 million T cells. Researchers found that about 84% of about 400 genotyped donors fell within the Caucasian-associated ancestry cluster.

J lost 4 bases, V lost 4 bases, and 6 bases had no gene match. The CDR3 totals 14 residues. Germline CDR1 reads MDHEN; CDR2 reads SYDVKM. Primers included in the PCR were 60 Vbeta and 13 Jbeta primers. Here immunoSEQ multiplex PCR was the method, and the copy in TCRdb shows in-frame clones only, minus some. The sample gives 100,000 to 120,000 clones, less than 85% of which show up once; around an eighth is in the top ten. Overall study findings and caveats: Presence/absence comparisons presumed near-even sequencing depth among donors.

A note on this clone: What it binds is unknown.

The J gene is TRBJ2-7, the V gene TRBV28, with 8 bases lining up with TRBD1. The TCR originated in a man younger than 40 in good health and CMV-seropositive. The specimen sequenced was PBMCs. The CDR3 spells CASSSGTGQYEQYF. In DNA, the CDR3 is TGTGCCAGCAGTTCGGGGACAGGCCAGTACGAGCAGTACTTC.